This T cell receptor beta chain is drawn from a study of T-cell memory formation after mild COVID-19. TCRdb ran MiXCR on the 5' RACE reads and lists one entry per CDR3 protein. The sample shows over 150,000 distinct CDR3 sequences, over 20% of them seen only once. This clonotype is medium-sized within its sample. The source is an adult woman who had mild COVID-19 (a few samples of this study predate the infection). Cell type and time point are not known. Sequencing was done on a sample of PBMCs or a T cell subset sorted from them (not recorded which).

DNA for the CDR3: TGTGCCAGCAGCTTACAGAGCTCCTACGAGCAGTACTTC. It specifies CASSLQSSYEQYF. J is TRBJ2-7 and V is TRBV7-8; D gene ambiguous. Germline V gives CDR1 SGHVS, CDR2 FQNEAQ. V lost 2 bases and J 0 bases, leaving 5 bases between the germline ends. The CDR3 length is 13 residues.